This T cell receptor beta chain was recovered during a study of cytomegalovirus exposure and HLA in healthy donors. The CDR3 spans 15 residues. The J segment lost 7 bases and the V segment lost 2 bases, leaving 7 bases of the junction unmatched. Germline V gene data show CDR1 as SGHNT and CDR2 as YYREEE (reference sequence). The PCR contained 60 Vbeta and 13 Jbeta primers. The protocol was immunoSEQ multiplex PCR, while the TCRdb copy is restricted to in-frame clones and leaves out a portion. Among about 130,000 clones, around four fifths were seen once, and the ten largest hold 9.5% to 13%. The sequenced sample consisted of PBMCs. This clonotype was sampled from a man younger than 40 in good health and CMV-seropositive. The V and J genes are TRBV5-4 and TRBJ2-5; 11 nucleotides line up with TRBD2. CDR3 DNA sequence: TGTGCCAGCAGCTTTAGCGGGAGGGCCGGGATGACCCAGTACTTC. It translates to CASSFSGRAGMTQYF. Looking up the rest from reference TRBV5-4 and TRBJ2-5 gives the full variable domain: ETGVTQSPTHLIKTRGQQVTLRCSSQSGHNTVSWYQQALGQGPQFIFQYYREEENGRGNFPPRFSGLQFPNYSSELNVNALELDDSALYLCASSFSGRAGMTQYFGPGTRLLVL.